This T cell receptor (beta chain) appears in the sequencing data of a study of OX40 agonist ivuxolimab in advanced cancers. The protocol was immunoSEQ multiplex PCR, while the TCRdb copy is restricted to in-frame clones and leaves out a portion. The sample records approximately 76,000 clones, about 89% being singletons. Deletions cut 3 bases from V and 0 bases from J, with 12 bases between. The germline CDR1 and CDR2 sequences are MNHEY and SMNVEV (reference sequence). The CDR3 loop spans 15 amino acids. Findings and caveats of the study: Among patients with partial responses at 0.1-3.0 mg/kg, clonal expansion was among the lowest.

In this sample, this clone turned up once. What it binds is unknown. This specimen consisted of CD4+ or CD8+ T cells sorted from blood, obtained in a trial of the OX40 agonist ivuxolimab. The receptor was isolated from an adult with an advanced solid tumor such as melanoma, head and neck, liver or kidney cancer. This sequence joins TRBV27 and TRBJ2-7; maybe TRBD2 (6 bases). As DNA, the CDR3 is TGTGCCAGCAGTTTGGGCCGGGACTTCTCCTACGAGCAGTACTTC. Protein: CASSLGRDFSYEQYF.